This TCR beta chain originates from a study of T cells after yellow fever vaccination. Broader study findings: The CD4 compartment and the CD8 compartment contained a small share of clonotypes in common. Reappearance after the booster was observed for most primary-vaccination clones (96% CD4, almost 90% CD8). The secondary response peaked faster, at day 5 versus 15, but was weaker.

TCRdb reprocessed the 5' RACE reads via MiXCR and lists one record per CDR3 protein. The sample has around 150,000 distinct CDR3 sequences; 6% to 7.5% are singletons. Trimming stripped 0 bases from V and 5 bases from J, with 7 bases between. This CDR3 has 13 residues. Germline CDR1 and CDR2: SGHDN and FVKESK. This clonotype was observed a few times. Antigen specificity is unknown. This TCR derives from a man between 18 and 35 years old who received the YFV17D yellow fever vaccine. This specimen consisted of CD4+ T cells sorted from PBMCs, obtained around 5 days after the first yellow fever vaccination. The chain carries TRBV14 and TRBJ1-2; D remains unclear. CDR3 loop: CASSQDVGYGYTF. The DNA for the CDR3 is TGTGCCAGCAGCCAAGACGTCGGATATGGCTACACCTTC.